This T cell receptor (beta chain) originates from a study of blood T cell repertoires in COVID-19. The data were produced by immunoSEQ multiplex PCR, yet TCRdb's version contains in-frame clones alone and is incomplete. Of 67,000 or so clones listed, about 80% were seen once; the top ten hold roughly 0.83%. Sequenced: peripheral blood. This TCR was sampled from a woman in her 70s with acute or convalescent COVID-19.

CDR3 in DNA: TGTGCCAGCAGTTGGGGGGCTAGCGGGACCAAATCGGAGAATGAGCAGTTCTTC. This sequence encodes CASSWGASGTKSENEQFF. The chain recombines TRBV2 with TRBJ2-1; 9 bases agree with TRBD2. Germline V gives CDR1 SNHLY, CDR2 FYNNEI. V shed 5 bases and J 7 bases; nucleotides not matched to a gene: 18. The CDR3 runs to 18 residues. The whole variable domain, remainder taken from reference TRBV2 and TRBJ2-1, is EPEVTQTPSHQVTQMGQEVILRCVPISNHLYFYWYRQILGQKVEFLVSFYNNEISEKSEIFDDQFSVERPDGSNFTLKIRSTKLEDSAMYFCASSWGASGTKSENEQFFGPGTRLTVL.